This TCR beta chain originates from a study of T cells in Graves' hyperthyroidism and ophthalmopathy. V lost 2 bases to trimming and J lost 5 bases; unmatched junction nucleotides: 6. The CDR3 length is 15 residues. Germline CDR1 MNHNS, CDR2 SASEGT. This clonotype was recorded many times. The antigen remains undetermined. RNA transcripts gave rise to amplified TCR beta CDR3 regions. HTBI primers were employed in a first-round RT-PCR of the TCR CDR3. TCRdb fed the multiplex PCR reads into MiXCR, producing one record per CDR3 protein. The sample lists approximately 500,000 distinct CDR3 sequences; roughly 46% were seen once. Investigators excluded patients with uncontrolled infection, other autoimmune disease, pregnancy or lactation. The diagnostic basis comprised clinical symptoms, serum thyroxine and TRAb, thyroid ultrasound and orbital computed tomography. Study results and limitations: The model's output predicted ophthalmopathy at a median of roughly seven months prior to onset. A 13 V-J signature model discriminated ophthalmopathy versus stable hyperthyroidism.

V usage is TRBV6-1 and J usage is TRBJ2-5, with 9 bases aligning to TRBD1. Sequencing was carried out using peripheral blood or thyroid tissue (not recorded which). This receptor was obtained from a woman between 18 and 29 years old with Graves' hyperthyroidism. CDR3 DNA: TGTGCCAGCAGTGAAATTACAGGGGGCTACGAGACCCAGTACTTC. Residues: CASSEITGGYETQYF.